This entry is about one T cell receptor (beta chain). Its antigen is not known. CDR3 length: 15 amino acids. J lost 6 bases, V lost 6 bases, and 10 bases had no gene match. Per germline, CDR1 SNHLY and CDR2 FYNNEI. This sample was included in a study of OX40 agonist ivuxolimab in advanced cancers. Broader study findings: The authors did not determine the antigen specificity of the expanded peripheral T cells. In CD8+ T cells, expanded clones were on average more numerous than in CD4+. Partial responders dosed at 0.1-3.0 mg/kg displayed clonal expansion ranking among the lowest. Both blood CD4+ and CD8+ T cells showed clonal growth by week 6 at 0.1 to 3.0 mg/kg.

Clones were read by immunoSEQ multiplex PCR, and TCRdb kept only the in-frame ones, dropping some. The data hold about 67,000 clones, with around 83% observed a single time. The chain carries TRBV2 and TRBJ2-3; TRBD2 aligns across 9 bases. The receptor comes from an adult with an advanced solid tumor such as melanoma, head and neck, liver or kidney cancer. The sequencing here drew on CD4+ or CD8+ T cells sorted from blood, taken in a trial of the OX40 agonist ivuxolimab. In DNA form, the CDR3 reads TGTGCCAGCAGGGAAACTGATAGCGGGGGTGATACGCAGTATTTT. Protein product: CASRETDSGGDTQYF.